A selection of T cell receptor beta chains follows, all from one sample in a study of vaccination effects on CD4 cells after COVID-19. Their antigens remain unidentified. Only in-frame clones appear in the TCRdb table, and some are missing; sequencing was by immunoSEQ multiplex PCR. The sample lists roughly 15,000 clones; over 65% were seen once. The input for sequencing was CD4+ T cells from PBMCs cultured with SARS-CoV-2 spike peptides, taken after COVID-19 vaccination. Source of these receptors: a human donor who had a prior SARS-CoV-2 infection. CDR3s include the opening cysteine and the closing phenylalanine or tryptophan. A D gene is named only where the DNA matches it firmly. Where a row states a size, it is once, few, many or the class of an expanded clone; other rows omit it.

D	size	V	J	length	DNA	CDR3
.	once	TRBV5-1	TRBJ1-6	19	TGCGCCAGCAGCTTGGTTATGTTGGGGCATACATCCTATAATTCACCCCTCCACTTT	CASSLVMLGHTSYNSPLHF
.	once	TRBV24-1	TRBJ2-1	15	TGTGCCACCAGTGATCCTAGGATCTCCTACAATGAGCAGTTCTTC	CATSDPRISYNEQFF
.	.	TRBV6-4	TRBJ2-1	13	TGTGCCAGCAGTGAGTTAGGGGGCAATGAGCAGTTCTTC	CASSELGGNEQFF
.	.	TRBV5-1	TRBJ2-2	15	TGCGCCAGCAGCTTAGGAGCTACAGGCACCGGGGAGCTGTTTTTT	CASSLGATGTGELFF
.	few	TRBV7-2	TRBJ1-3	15	TGTGCCAGCAGCACCTTCTCAGGATCTGGAAACACCATATATTTT	CASSTFSGSGNTIYF
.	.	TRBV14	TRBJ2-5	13	TGTGCCAGCAGGCTTCAGGGGGGAGAGACCCAGTACTTC	CASRLQGGETQYF
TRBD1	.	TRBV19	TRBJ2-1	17	TGTGCCAGTAGTATAGATCGGCGGGACAGGGGGCGGCATGAGCAGTTCTTC	CASSIDRRDRGRHEQFF
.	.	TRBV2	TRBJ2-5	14	TGTGCCAGCAGCGCCAGGACAGACCAAGAGACCCAGTACTTC	CASSARTDQETQYF
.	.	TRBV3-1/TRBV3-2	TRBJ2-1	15	TGTGCCAGCAGCCCGACGAGGCTGACCTTCGATGAGCAGTTCTTC	CASSPTRLTFDEQFF
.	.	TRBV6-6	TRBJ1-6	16	TGTGCCAGCAGTTGGGGCAGGGTATTGCCGGGGTCACCCCTCCACTTT	CASSWGRVLPGSPLHF
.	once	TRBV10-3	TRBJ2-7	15	TGTGCCATCAGTGACTCCGTAGCGCACTCCTACGAGCAGTACTTC	CAISDSVAHSYEQYF
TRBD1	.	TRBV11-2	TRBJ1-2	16	TGTGCCAGCAGCTTAGATTGGGCAGGGGGCGACTATGGCTACACCTTC	CASSLDWAGGDYGYTF
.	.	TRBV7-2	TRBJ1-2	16	TGTGCCAGCAGCTTAACCAGTGTTGGGGGACCCTATGGCTACACCTTC	CASSLTSVGGPYGYTF
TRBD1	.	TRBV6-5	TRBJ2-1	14	TGTGCCAGCAGAAGGGACAGAGCCTACAATGAGCAGTTCTTC	CASRRDRAYNEQFF
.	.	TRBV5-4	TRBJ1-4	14	TGTGCCAGCAGCTTGGGACAGTTTAATGAAAAACTGTTTTTT	CASSLGQFNEKLFF
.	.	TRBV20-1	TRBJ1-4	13	TGCAGTGCTAGTTACCGCCGGGATGAAAAACTGTTTTTT	CSASYRRDEKLFF
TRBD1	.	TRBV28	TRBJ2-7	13	TGTGCCAGCTGGGACAGGGCAACCTACGAGCAGTACTTC	CASWDRATYEQYF
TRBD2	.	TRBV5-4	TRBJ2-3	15	TGTGCCAGCAGCTTGGGTGGACTAGCGGGAGATACGCAGTATTTT	CASSLGGLAGDTQYF
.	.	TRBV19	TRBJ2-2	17	TGTGCCAGTACTCCTAAAGAGGGACAACCGAACACCGGGGAGCTGTTTTTT	CASTPKEGQPNTGELFF
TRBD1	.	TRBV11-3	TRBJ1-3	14	TGTGCCAGCAGCTCAGGGGGCTCTGGAAACACCATATATTTT	CASSSGGSGNTIYF
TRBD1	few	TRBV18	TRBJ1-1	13	TGTGCCAGCTCACCTGGACAGGGGGAGGAAGCTTTCTTT	CASSPGQGEEAFF
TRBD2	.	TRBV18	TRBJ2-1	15	TGTGCCAGCTCACCCTGGGGGGGACCTTACAATGAGCAGTTCTTC	CASSPWGGPYNEQFF
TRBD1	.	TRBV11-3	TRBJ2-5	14	TGTGCCAGCAGCGGGGACAGGTTCGGGGAGACCCAGTACTTC	CASSGDRFGETQYF
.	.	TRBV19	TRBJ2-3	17	TGTGCCAGTAGTATATCCGGCCCGCGGGGATACACAGATACGCAGTATTTT	CASSISGPRGYTDTQYF
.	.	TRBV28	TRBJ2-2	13	TGTGCCATCCTATCCTGGGGGACCGGGGAGCTGTTTTTT	CAILSWGTGELFF
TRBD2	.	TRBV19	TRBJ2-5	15	TGTGCCAGTAGTGGACTAGCGGGATTCGGGGAGACCCAGTACTTC	CASSGLAGFGETQYF
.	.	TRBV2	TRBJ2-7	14	TGTGCCAGCAACGACGCCGGGAAAGCCTACGAGCAGTACTTC	CASNDAGKAYEQYF
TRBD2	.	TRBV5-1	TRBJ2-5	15	TGCGCCAGCAGCTTGGAGGTAGCGGGGATCTCGACCCAGTACTTC	CASSLEVAGISTQYF
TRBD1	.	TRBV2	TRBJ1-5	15	TGTGCCAGCAGGCCGACAGGGAGCACGGGACAGCCCCAGCATTTT	CASRPTGSTGQPQHF
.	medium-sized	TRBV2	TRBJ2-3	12	TGTGCCAGCGGGAATATAGGAGATACGCAGTATTTT	CASGNIGDTQYF
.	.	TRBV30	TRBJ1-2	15	TGTGCCTGGAGTTCCCGGGCAGGGGATTTTATTGGCTACACCTTC	CAWSSRAGDFIGYTF
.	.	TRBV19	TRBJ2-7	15	TGTGCCAGTAGTAGGGTCCCTCCGTTTTCCTACGAGCAGTACTTC	CASSRVPPFSYEQYF
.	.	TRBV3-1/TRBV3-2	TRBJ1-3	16	TGTGCCAGCAGCCAAGCCTTTACAGGGTCTGGAAACACCATATATTTT	CASSQAFTGSGNTIYF
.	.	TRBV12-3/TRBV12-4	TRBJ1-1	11	TGTGCCAGCAGCTCTTACACTGAAGCTTTCTTT	CASSSYTEAFF
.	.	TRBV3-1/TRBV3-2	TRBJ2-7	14	TGTGCCAGCAGCCATAGCGGAAGCTCCTACGAGCAGTACTTC	CASSHSGSSYEQYF
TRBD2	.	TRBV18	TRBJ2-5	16	TGTGCCAGCTCACAGGGACTAGCGGGAGCGGCGGAGACCCAGTACTTC	CASSQGLAGAAETQYF
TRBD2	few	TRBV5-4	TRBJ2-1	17	TGTGCCAGCAGCTTGGCTCTAGCGGGGGTAGGGAGCAATGAGCAGTTCTTC	CASSLALAGVGSNEQFF
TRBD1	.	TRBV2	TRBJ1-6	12	TGTGCCACCAGGGGGACGGGCTCACCCCTCCACTTT	CATRGTGSPLHF
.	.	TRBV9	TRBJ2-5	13	TGTGCCAGCAGCGTAGCCAGCCAAGAGACCCAGTACTTC	CASSVASQETQYF
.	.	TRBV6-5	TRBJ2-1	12	TGTGCCAGCAGTTACCGGGGCCAGGCGAGGTTCTTC	CASSYRGQARFF
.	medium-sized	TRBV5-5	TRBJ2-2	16	TGTGCCAGCAGTCCCTCACGGTTCTCGAACACCGGGGAGCTGTTTTTT	CASSPSRFSNTGELFF
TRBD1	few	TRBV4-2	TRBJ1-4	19	TGTGCCAGCAGCCCCCGGCGGGGACAGGGGAACTTGGTTGGTGAAAAACTGTTTTTT	CASSPRRGQGNLVGEKLFF
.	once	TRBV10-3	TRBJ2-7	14	TGTGCCATCAGTGAGTCGACGGGGAGCTACGAGCAGTACTTC	CAISESTGSYEQYF
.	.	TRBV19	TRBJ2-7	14	TGTGCCAGTAGTCCGGGACACCCCTCCTACGAGCAGTACTTC	CASSPGHPSYEQYF
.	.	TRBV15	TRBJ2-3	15	TGTGCCACCAGCAGGCGCCAACTTGGCACAGATACGCAGTATTTT	CATSRRQLGTDTQYF
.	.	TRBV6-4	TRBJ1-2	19	TGTGCCAGCAGTGACTTTAACTGGGGGGGGGCGTCTCTTGAGTATGGCTACACCTTC	CASSDFNWGGASLEYGYTF
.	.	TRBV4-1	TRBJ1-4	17	TGCGCCAGCAGCCAAGTATCACAGGGACGAACTGAAGAAAAACTGTTTTTT	CASSQVSQGRTEEKLFF
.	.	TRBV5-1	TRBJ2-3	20	TGCGCCAGCATCCTGCCAGTTTCTTTGAAGGGCGGTATGCTCACAGATACGCAGTATTTT	CASILPVSLKGGMLTDTQYF
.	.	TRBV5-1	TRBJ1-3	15	TGCGCCAGCAGCCCAGGAGGGAGTCGTGGAAACACCATATATTTT	CASSPGGSRGNTIYF
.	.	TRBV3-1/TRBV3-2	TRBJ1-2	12	TGTGCCAGCAGCCAGGGGCCCTATGGCTACACCTTC	CASSQGPYGYTF
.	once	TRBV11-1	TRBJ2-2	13	TGTGCCAGCGGCGGTGGGGAGACCGGGGAGCTGTTTTTT	CASGGGETGELFF
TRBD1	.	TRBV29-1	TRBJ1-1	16	TGCAGCGTCATACAGGGGCAGGGTGGTTTAGTCACTGAAGCTTTCTTT	CSVIQGQGGLVTEAFF
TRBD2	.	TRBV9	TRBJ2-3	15	TGTGCCAGCAGCGTAATGACGGGAGGGACAGATACGCAGTATTTT	CASSVMTGGTDTQYF
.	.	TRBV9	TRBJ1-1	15	TGTGCCAGCAGCGTAGACCCGGGAATGAACACTGAAGCTTTCTTT	CASSVDPGMNTEAFF
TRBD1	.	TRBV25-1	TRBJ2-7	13	TGTGCCAGCAGCGGGACAGGCCTGTGGGAGCAGTACTTC	CASSGTGLWEQYF
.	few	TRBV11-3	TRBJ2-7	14	TGTGCCAGCAGCTTAGGTGGCAGCTTAAGCGAGCAGTACTTC	CASSLGGSLSEQYF
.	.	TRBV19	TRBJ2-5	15	TGTGCCAGTAGTATTAGTCGAACAGTGAGAGAGACCCAGTACTTC	CASSISRTVRETQYF
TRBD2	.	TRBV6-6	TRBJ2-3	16	TGTGCCAGCAGTCTCCGCCTAGCGGGGATCACAGATACGCAGTATTTT	CASSLRLAGITDTQYF
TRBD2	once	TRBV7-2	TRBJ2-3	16	TGTGCCACCCGAGGCCTTGGCGGGAGGTTAGCAGATACGCAGTATTTT	CATRGLGGRLADTQYF